These 23 T cell receptor beta chains were all obtained from the same sample, sequenced in a study of shared clonotypes between healthy human individuals. Using immunoSEQ multiplex PCR, the repertoire was profiled, and TCRdb retains in-frame clones only, with some absent. The repertoire holds about 1.9 million clones, with 90% to 95% as singletons. Terminally differentiated effector memory CD45RA+ cells were left out of the naive CD8 fraction, which was CD45RO-negative and positively selected for CCR7. Sequencing input: naive CD8+ T cells from PBMCs. The receptor set was obtained from a man between 18 and 35 years old in good health. Some clones in this sample may be carry-over from other donors' samples.

The chain employs TRBV27 and TRBJ1-2, with 7 bases aligning to TRBD1. Germline V gives CDR1 MNHEY, CDR2 SMNVEV (reference sequence). This CDR3 has 13 residues. Losses at the gene ends were 6 bases for V and 7 bases for J; bases not matched to a gene: 8. The CDR3 sequence: CASSTDRDTGYTF. The CDR3 DNA is TGTGCCAGCAGCACCGACAGGGACACTGGCTACACCTTC.

The CDR3 bases are TGTGCCAGCAGTTCCCTAGCAGTGAACACTGAAGCTTTCTTT. This gives the protein CASSSLAVNTEAFF. This sequence joins TRBV6-6 and TRBJ1-1; D remains unclear. Trimming shortened V by 4 bases and J by 0 bases, and 9 bases separated the two germline ends. The length of the CDR3 is 14 residues. Germline V gives CDR1 MNHNY, CDR2 SVGAGI (reference sequence).

As for this clone: Within the sample, other DNA sequences also encode this same CDR3. The V gene is TRBV4-2, the J gene TRBJ2-2; maybe TRBD1 (6 bases). Trimming took 1 base from V and 0 from J, leaving 9 bases between them. The CDR3 has 16 residues. Looked up from germline, CDR1 is LGHNA and CDR2 is YNFKEQ. The CDR3 is CASSQGGTPNTGELFF. DNA of the CDR3: TGTGCCAGCAGCCAAGGTGGGACACCGAACACCGGGGAGCTGTTTTTT.

The sample holds one count of this clone. The chain uses TRBV27 and TRBJ2-7, with D perhaps TRBD1 or TRBD2 (6 bases each). Deletions cut 0 bases from V and 4 bases from J, with 13 bases between. This CDR3 spans 15 amino acids. Germline loops: CDR1 MNHEY, CDR2 SMNVEV (reference sequence). This CDR3 is CASSLSAGEAYEQYF. The CDR3, as DNA: TGTGCCAGCAGTTTATCAGCAGGGGAGGCTTACGAGCAGTACTTC.

This chain connects TRBV4-1 to TRBJ2-2; a possible D gene is TRBD2 (6 bases). Germline lookup yields CDR1 MGHRA and CDR2 YSYEKL. CDR3 length equals 18 residues. Trimming removed 2 bases from V and 1 base from J, with 17 bases in between. The CDR3 sequence is CASSQLRGTVVNTGELFF. The CDR3 bases are TGCGCCAGCAGCCAACTTCGAGGGACTGTCGTGAACACCGGGGAGCTGTTTTTT.

This rearrangement joins TRBV27 to TRBJ2-1; TRBD2 matches at 16 bases. Per germline, CDR1 MNHEY and CDR2 SMNVEV (reference sequence). Unmatched junction bases numbered 10, after V lost 1 base and J lost 4 bases. The CDR3 is 20 amino acids. In nucleotides, the CDR3 is TGTGCCAGCAGTTTATGGGTCGGGACTAGCGGGAGGGAAATATACAATGAGCAGTTCTTC. It encodes CASSLWVGTSGREIYNEQFF.

The gene calls are TRBV10-3 and TRBJ2-1; D gene unclear. With 0 bases removed from V and 5 bases from J, the gap between germline ends came to 8 bases. There are 14 residues in the CDR3. Germline V lookup: CDR1 ENHRY, CDR2 SYGVKD. The CDR3 DNA reads as TGTGCCATCAGTGAGTCACCGGGCAACAATGAGCAGTTCTTC. Translated: CAISESPGNNEQFF.

The CDR3 sequence is CASRLYGYTF. In DNA, the CDR3 is TGTGCCAGCCGACTCTATGGCTACACCTTC. V is TRBV6-5 and J is TRBJ1-2; D is uncertain. There are 10 residues in the CDR3. Germline lookup yields CDR1 MNHEY and CDR2 SVGAGI. V dropped 8 bases and J dropped 4 bases, with 5 bases sitting between them.

As for this clone: Other DNA sequences within the sample encode an identical CDR3. The rearrangement joins TRBV9 to TRBJ2-1; weak D call: TRBD2 (6 bases). Between the trimmed V and J ends, which lost 0 bases and 2 bases, there was a span of 9 bases. CDR3 length equals 15 residues. Germline V gene lookup returns CDR1 SGDLS and CDR2 YYNGEE. The CDR3 is CASSVDLAAYNEQFF. Here the CDR3 DNA reads TGTGCCAGCAGCGTAGATTTAGCGGCCTACAATGAGCAGTTCTTC.

The genes are TRBV11-3 and TRBJ2-7; D not certain. The CDR3 totals 13 residues. Germline V gene data show CDR1 as SGHNT and CDR2 as YENEEA. With 6 bases removed from V and 6 bases from J, the gap between germline ends came to 15 bases. The CDR3 region is CASSLGSLSEQYF. The CDR3 DNA is TGTGCCAGCAGTTTGGGCTCGCTCAGCGAGCAGTACTTC.

In DNA form, the CDR3 reads TGCGCCAGCAGCGCGACAGGACCCCCCGGCGAGCAGTACTTC. This encodes CASSATGPPGEQYF. The V call is TRBV5-1, the J call TRBJ2-7; TRBD1 might be the D (6 bases). From germline, CDR1 is SGHRS and CDR2 YFSETQ. Trimming removed 4 bases at V and 6 bases at J, with 17 bases between. The CDR3 length is 14 residues.

V usage is TRBV6-5 and J usage is TRBJ1-2; D is ambiguous. The CDR3 is made up of 14 amino acids. The V end was cut by 5 bases, the J end by 4 bases, with 14 bases between. From germline, CDR1 is MNHEY and CDR2 SVGAGI. The CDR3 nucleotides are TGTGCCAGCAGTCCCATGGACTGGTCCTATGGCTACACCTTC. Translation gives CASSPMDWSYGYTF.

The rearrangement links TRBV7-8 to TRBJ2-7; TRBD1 is a possible D gene (5 bases). Germline CDR1 SGHVS, CDR2 FQNEAQ. Trimming removed 1 base from V and 2 bases from J, with 15 bases in between. CDR3 length equals 16 residues. CDR3 sequence: CASSLEYSYRPYEQYF. Here the CDR3 DNA reads TGTGCCAGCAGCTTAGAATATAGCTACAGGCCCTACGAGCAGTACTTC.

The chain recombines TRBV5-1 with TRBJ2-1; D is undetermined. The length of the CDR3 is 14 residues. Per the germline V gene, CDR1 is SGHRS and CDR2 is YFSETQ. The V gene lost 4 bases and the J gene lost 0 bases, with 8 bases spanning the gap. The CDR3, as DNA: TGCGCCAGCAGCCGATATAGCTCCTACAATGAGCAGTTCTTC. It specifies CASSRYSSYNEQFF. The full variable domain, with the rest looked up from reference TRBV5-1 and TRBJ2-1, is KAGVTQTPRYLIKTRGQQVTLSCSPISGHRSVSWYQQTPGQGLQFLFEYFSETQRNKGNFPGRFSGRQFSNSRSEMNVSTLELGDSALYLCASSRYSSYNEQFFGPGTRLTVL.

This chain connects TRBV15 to TRBJ1-1; possible D gene TRBD1, 6 bases. Looked up from germline, CDR1 is LNHNV and CDR2 is YYDKDF (reference sequence). The ends were cut back, 1 base at V and 4 bases at J, with 13 bases in the middle. This CDR3 comprises 15 residues. CDR3: CATSRGIGGVTEAFF. CDR3 nucleotide sequence: TGTGCCACCAGCAGAGGTATAGGGGGGGTCACTGAAGCTTTCTTT.

V gene TRBV6-6 combines with J gene TRBJ2-5; TRBD2 agrees at 10 bases. The CDR3 totals 14 residues. Germline-derived CDR1 and CDR2 are MNHNY and SVGAGI (reference sequence). Trimming cost V 5 bases and J 5 bases; bases outside gene matches: 5. CDR3 DNA: TGTGCCAGCAGTCTAGCGGGAGTCGTGGAGACCCAGTACTTC. This codes for CASSLAGVVETQYF.

The chain carries TRBV28 and TRBJ2-2; D unresolved. Per the germline V gene, CDR1 is MDHEN and CDR2 is SYDVKM. V dropped 4 bases and J dropped 3 bases, with 9 bases sitting between them. The CDR3 length is 14 residues. As DNA, the CDR3 is TGTGCCAGCAGTTCCCCCGCCGACACCGGGGAGCTGTTTTTT. The encoded protein is CASSSPADTGELFF.

The V and J genes are TRBV5-1 and TRBJ2-7; D gene ambiguous. V gave up 3 bases and J gave up 5 bases, with 6 bases separating them. The CDR3 runs to 11 residues. Germline lookup yields CDR1 SGHRS and CDR2 YFSETQ. In DNA form, the CDR3 reads TGCGCCAGCAGCTGGTGGGACGAGCAGTACTTC. Residues: CASSWWDEQYF.

The chain employs TRBV5-1 and TRBJ2-1, with 7 bases identical to TRBD1. Germline-derived CDR1 and CDR2 are SGHRS and YFSETQ. This CDR3 is built from 16 residues. V lost 4 bases, J lost 6 bases, and 13 bases stayed unmatched. DNA of the CDR3: TGCGCCAGCAGCATATTAGGGGGCGCAGGGGCCAATGAGCAGTTCTTC. It specifies CASSILGGAGANEQFF.

This clone came up once. This chain connects TRBV13 to TRBJ1-4; D gene ambiguous. The CDR3 has 14 residues. Germline assignment: CDR1 PRHDT and CDR2 FYEKMQ (reference sequence). V lost 4 bases and J lost 7, with 13 bases in between. CDR3 in DNA: TGTGCCAGCAGCTCCACCCCGGAAGCTGAAAAACTGTTTTTT. Translated: CASSSTPEAEKLFF.

The chain carries TRBV11-2 and TRBJ2-1; 8 positions agree with TRBD1. This CDR3 spans 15 amino acids. Germline CDR1 reads SGHAT; CDR2 reads FQNNGV. The V gene end was trimmed by 5 bases and the J gene end by 4 bases; junction bases not matched to a gene: 7. The CDR3 spells CASSSRDRSYNEQFF. As DNA, the CDR3 is TGTGCCAGCAGCAGCCGGGACAGGAGTTACAATGAGCAGTTCTTC.

V usage is TRBV7-6 and J usage is TRBJ2-2; TRBD1 aligns across 7 bases. The junction had 6 bases not matched to a gene; V was cut back by 5 bases and J by 0 bases. CDR1 and CDR2 from the germline V gene are SGHVS and FNYEAQ. The CDR3 has 16 residues. CDR3 DNA: TGTGCCAGCAGCCCTTCCGGGACAGCGAACACCGGGGAGCTGTTTTTT. The encoded protein is CASSPSGTANTGELFF.

This clone was counted a single time. Additional DNA sequences in this sample encode the identical CDR3. The CDR3 DNA reads as TGTGCCAGCAGCTTAGTCGCGGGGGCGAACAATGAGCAGTTCTTC. It translates to CASSLVAGANNEQFF. V gene TRBV7-2 combines with J gene TRBJ2-1; a weak D match, TRBD2 (7 bases). V was pared by 1 base and J by 5 bases, with 12 bases between. The length of the CDR3 is 15 residues. The germline V gene has CDR1 SGHTA and CDR2 FQGNSA.